The present TCR beta chain was sequenced within a study of regulatory T cells in long-lasting Graves disease. Study conclusions and caveats: Whereas more than 950 public clonotypes were shared by new patients, persistent patients shared more, at a few thousand. Persistent disease preferred TRBV28, TRBJ1-2 and TRBJ2-5.

Combining iRepertoire HTBI primers with Arm-PCR of CDR3 regions, the authors built TCR beta libraries. TCRdb processed the multiplex PCR reads anew with MiXCR; each CDR3 protein has one entry. Among 300,000 to 500,000 distinct CDR3 sequences listed, less than 25% were seen once. Time point of the sample: persistent/refractory GD, antithyroid drugs over 5 years with positive TRAb. The TCR library was prepared using RNA isolated from PBMCs. About this clonotype itself: The antigen is not known.

Germline V gene data show CDR1 as SGDLS and CDR2 as YYNGEE. The CDR3 loop spans 17 amino acids. Trimming left V 4 bases short and J 4 bases short, with 23 bases between. The rearrangement uses TRBV9 and TRBJ1-2; D may be TRBD1 (6 bases). This clonotype originated in a female donor with Graves disease. This sample comprised peripheral blood mononuclear cells (PBMCs), obtained when the disease was refractory, from a patient treated with antithyroid drugs. CDR3 protein: CASSPGGTSYRGYGYTF. The CDR3 DNA follows: TGTGCCAGCAGCCCTGGAGGGACATCATACCGGGGCTATGGCTACACCTTC.